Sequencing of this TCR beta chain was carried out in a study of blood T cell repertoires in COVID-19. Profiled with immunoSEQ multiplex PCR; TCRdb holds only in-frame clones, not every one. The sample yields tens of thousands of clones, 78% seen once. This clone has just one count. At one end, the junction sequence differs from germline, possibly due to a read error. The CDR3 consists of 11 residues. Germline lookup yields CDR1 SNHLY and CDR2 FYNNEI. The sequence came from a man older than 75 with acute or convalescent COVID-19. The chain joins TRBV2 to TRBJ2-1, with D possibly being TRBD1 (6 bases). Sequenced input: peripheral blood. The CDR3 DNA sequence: TGTGCCAGCAGTGAAGCGCGACAGGTTATCTTC. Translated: CASSEARQVIF.